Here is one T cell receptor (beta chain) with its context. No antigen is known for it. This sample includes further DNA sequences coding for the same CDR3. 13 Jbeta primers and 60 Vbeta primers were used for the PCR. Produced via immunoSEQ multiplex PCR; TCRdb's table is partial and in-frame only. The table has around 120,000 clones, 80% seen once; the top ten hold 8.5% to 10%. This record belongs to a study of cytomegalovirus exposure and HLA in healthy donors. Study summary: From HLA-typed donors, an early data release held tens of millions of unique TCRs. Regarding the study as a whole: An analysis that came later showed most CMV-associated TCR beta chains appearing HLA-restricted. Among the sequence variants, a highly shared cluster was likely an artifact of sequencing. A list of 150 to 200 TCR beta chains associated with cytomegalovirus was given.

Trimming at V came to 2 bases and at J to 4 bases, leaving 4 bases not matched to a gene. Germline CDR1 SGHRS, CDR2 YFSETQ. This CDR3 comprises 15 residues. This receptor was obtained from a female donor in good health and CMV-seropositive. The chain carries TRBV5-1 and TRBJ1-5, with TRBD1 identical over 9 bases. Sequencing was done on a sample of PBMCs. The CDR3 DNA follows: TGCGCCAGCAGCTTAGGGACAGGGCAAAATCAGCCCCAGCATTTT. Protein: CASSLGTGQNQPQHF. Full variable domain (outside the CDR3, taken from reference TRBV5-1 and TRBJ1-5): KAGVTQTPRYLIKTRGQQVTLSCSPISGHRSVSWYQQTPGQGLQFLFEYFSETQRNKGNFPGRFSGRQFSNSRSEMNVSTLELGDSALYLCASSLGTGQNQPQHFGDGTRLSIL.